The 21 T cell receptor beta chains in this list originate from one sample, sequenced in a study of Tregs in tolerant kidney transplant recipients. Some clones are missing from TCRdb's copy, which holds only in-frame ones; the method was immunoSEQ multiplex PCR. This sample yields approximately 20,000 clones, of which about two thirds are seen a single time; approximately 3.4% belongs to the top ten. The antigens for these receptors are not known. The specimen was Tregs from blood cultured with allogeneic cells. Source of these receptors: a human donor in good health.

This clone was recorded a few times. The chain is built from TRBV18 and TRBJ2-2; 7 positions agree with TRBD1. The V gene end was trimmed by 3 bases and the J gene end by 4 bases; junction bases not matched to a gene: 5. The germline V gene has CDR1 KGHSH and CDR2 LQKENI. The CDR3 covers 15 residues. The CDR3 reads CASSPRQGFTGELFF. The CDR3 bases are TGTGCCAGCTCACCCCGACAGGGTTTCACCGGGGAGCTGTTTTTT. Based on the CDR3 plus reference TRBV18 and TRBJ2-2, the full variable domain is NAGVMQNPRHLVRRRGQEARLRCSPMKGHSHVYWYRQLPEEGLKFMVYLQKENIIDESGMPKERFSAEFPKEGPSILRIQQVVRGDSAAYFCASSPRQGFTGELFFGEGSRLTVL.

The chain carries TRBV10-1 and TRBJ2-1, with D unclear. This CDR3 is 14 amino acids long. V lost 3 bases, J lost 3 bases, and 9 bases lay in between. CDR1 is WNHNN and CDR2 is SYGVQD in the germline V gene (reference sequence). The CDR3 region is CASSERVDYNEQFF. The CDR3 nucleotides read TGCGCCAGCAGTGAAAGGGTAGACTACAATGAGCAGTTCTTC.

The CDR3 DNA reads TGTGCCAGCAGTTACGGCGGGGGGACCAAAAACATTCAGTACTTC. Its protein product is CASSYGGGTKNIQYF. J is TRBJ2-4 and V is TRBV6-5; 8 bases are a match to TRBD2. The CDR3 extends over 15 amino acids. Trimming cost V 2 bases and J 2 bases; bases outside gene matches: 2. CDR1 and CDR2 (germline): MNHEY, SVGAGI.

V and J are TRBV5-1 and TRBJ2-1; possibly TRBD1 or TRBD2 for D (5 bases each). The CDR3 extends over 13 amino acids. The germline CDR1 and CDR2 sequences are SGHRS and YFSETQ. The germline V and J ends were trimmed by 6 bases and 7 bases, with 14 bases remaining between them. CDR3 bases: TGCGCCAGCACTCGGGACGGCGAAAATGAGCAGTTCTTC. Translating it yields CASTRDGENEQFF.

The chain carries TRBV5-4 and TRBJ1-2; D gene uncertain. The V end was cut by 0 bases, the J end by 0 bases, with 6 bases between. The germline CDR1 and CDR2 sequences are SGHNT and YYREEE (reference sequence). There are 14 residues in the CDR3. The CDR3 reads CASSLAGANYGYTF. The CDR3 bases are TGTGCCAGCAGCTTGGCCGGAGCTAACTATGGCTACACCTTC. The variable domain in full, completed from reference TRBV5-4 and TRBJ1-2, reads ETGVTQSPTHLIKTRGQQVTLRCSSQSGHNTVSWYQQALGQGPQFIFQYYREEENGRGNFPPRFSGLQFPNYSSELNVNALELDDSALYLCASSLAGANYGYTFGSGTRLTVV.

This sequence joins TRBV29-1 and TRBJ2-7, with D possibly matching TRBD1 (6 bases). Germline V CDR1 and CDR2: SQVTM, ANQGSEA. With 3 bases removed from V and 7 bases from J, the gap between germline ends came to 16 bases. The CDR3 is 13 residues long. The CDR3 DNA follows: TGCAGCGTTGACAGGGGCGGAACGCGGGAGCAGTACTTC. Amino acid sequence: CSVDRGGTREQYF.

This chain joins TRBV6-5 and TRBJ2-5, with D tentatively TRBD1 (6 bases). Germline V CDR1 and CDR2: MNHEY, SVGAGI. This CDR3 contains 14 residues. V gave up 8 bases and J gave up 5 bases, with 18 bases separating them. CDR3 region: CASSRAGEWETQYF. The CDR3 nucleotides are TGTGCCAGCTCCCGGGCAGGGGAGTGGGAGACCCAGTACTTC.

The chain joins TRBV20-1 to TRBJ2-1; no reliable D call. Germline V gene data show CDR1 as DFQATT and CDR2 as SNEGSKA (reference sequence). The V end lost 2 bases, the J end lost 7 bases, and 3 bases lay between the germline ends. There are 10 residues in the CDR3. CDR3 bases: TGCAGTGCTAGATGGAATGAGCAGTTCTTC. Amino acids: CSARWNEQFF.

The rearrangement links TRBV15 to TRBJ2-6, with a tentative D call TRBD2 (6 bases). CDR1 and CDR2 from the germline V gene are LNHNV and YYDKDF (reference sequence). The CDR3 length is 20 residues. V was clipped by 1 base and J by 0 bases, with 19 bases between them. The CDR3 spells CATSRVVGTVPRSGANVLTF. The CDR3 DNA sequence: TGTGCCACCAGCAGAGTTGTAGGGACTGTACCTCGCTCTGGGGCCAACGTCCTGACTTTC.

This clone is a singleton in its sample. The chain is built from TRBV7-3 and TRBJ2-2; a weak D match, TRBD2 (7 bases). The germline V gene has CDR1 SGHTA and CDR2 FQGTGA. V was trimmed by 6 bases and J by 10 bases, leaving 18 bases between them. This CDR3 contains 14 residues. The CDR3, as DNA: TGTGCCAGCAGGCAATCGGGGGGCTCCGAGGAGCTGTTTTTT. Amino acid sequence: CASRQSGGSEELFF.

The CDR3 region is CASSNKNFYEQYF. The CDR3 DNA reads as TGTGCCAGCAGCAACAAAAATTTCTACGAGCAGTACTTC. The genes are TRBV2 and TRBJ2-7; D unresolved. The CDR3 has 13 residues. Germline V gene lookup returns CDR1 SNHLY and CDR2 FYNNEI. The V gene lost 6 bases and the J gene lost 3 bases, with 12 bases spanning the gap. The whole variable domain, filled in from reference TRBV2 and TRBJ2-7, reads EPEVTQTPSHQVTQMGQEVILRCVPISNHLYFYWYRQILGQKVEFLVSFYNNEISEKSEIFDDQFSVERPDGSNFTLKIRSTKLEDSAMYFCASSNKNFYEQYFGPGTRLTVT.

This clone counts as medium-sized (0.01 to 0.1%). The rearrangement joins TRBV9 to TRBJ1-3, with D possibly TRBD1 on 5 matching bases. V lost 4 bases, J lost 3 bases, and 17 bases lay in between. CDR1 and CDR2 (germline): SGDLS, YYNGEE. CDR3 length equals 16 residues. CDR3 residues: CASSSQEGFLGNTIYF. The CDR3 DNA reads as TGTGCCAGCAGCTCCCAAGAGGGGTTTCTTGGAAACACCATATATTTT.

The chain is built from TRBV2 and TRBJ1-2; 9 bases are shared with TRBD1. V was clipped by 9 bases and J by 7 bases; unmatched bases: 15. Germline loops: CDR1 SNHLY, CDR2 FYNNEI. This CDR3 contains 15 residues. This CDR3 is CASVRTGATGGGYTF. The DNA of the CDR3 is TGTGCCAGTGTGCGGACAGGGGCGACTGGGGGTGGCTACACCTTC.

The chain combines TRBV6-5 with TRBJ2-1; D perhaps matches TRBD2 (5 bases). The V end was cut by 0 bases, the J end by 8 bases, with 14 bases between. The CDR3 runs 15 residues. CDR1 MNHEY and CDR2 SVGAGI come from the germline V gene. The CDR3 reads CASSYSRRGSHEQFF. CDR3 DNA sequence: TGTGCCAGCAGTTACTCGAGACGGGGTTCCCATGAGCAGTTCTTC.

By frequency in the sample, this clone is large. The chain carries TRBV5-6 and TRBJ1-2; the D gene is possibly TRBD1 (5 bases). CDR1 and CDR2 (germline): SGHDT, YYEEEE. The V and J ends lost 4 bases and 4 bases respectively, with 11 bases between them. This CDR3 comprises 13 residues. The CDR3 nucleotides read TGTGCCAGCAGCCCGGGGACGGTCTATGGCTACACCTTC. Translating gives CASSPGTVYGYTF.

Relative to its sample, this clone is medium-sized. This rearrangement joins TRBV5-1 to TRBJ1-1, with a weak D call TRBD1 (6 bases). Trimming pared 3 bases from V and 1 base from J, leaving 16 bases between. The germline gives CDR1 SGHRS, CDR2 YFSETQ. The CDR3 consists of 16 residues. The CDR3, as DNA: TGCGCCAGCAGCTCAAGGCCGCAGGGGACGAACACTGAAGCTTTCTTT. Encoded protein: CASSSRPQGTNTEAFF.

This chain joins TRBV7-9 and TRBJ2-7, with 7 bases aligning to TRBD1. Losses at the gene ends were 7 bases for V and 3 bases for J; bases not matched to a gene: 6. The CDR3 spans 13 residues. CDR1 is SEHNR, CDR2 FQNEAQ, per germline (reference sequence). CDR3 residues: CASTPSGGYEQYF. CDR3 DNA sequence: TGTGCCAGCACCCCGTCAGGGGGCTACGAGCAGTACTTC.

This clone was found a few times. V is TRBV5-1 and J is TRBJ2-1; D may match TRBD1 or TRBD2 (5 bases each). Looked up from germline, CDR1 is SGHRS and CDR2 is YFSETQ. Trimming took 0 bases from V and 0 from J, leaving 10 bases between them. The length of the CDR3 is 16 residues. The CDR3 here is CASSLGWGSSYNEQFF. In DNA, the CDR3 is TGCGCCAGCAGCTTGGGGTGGGGGAGCTCCTACAATGAGCAGTTCTTC.

The CDR3 here is CASKQGNSPLHF. DNA for the CDR3: TGTGCCAGCAAACAGGGCAATTCACCCCTCCACTTT. The rearrangement joins TRBV2 to TRBJ1-6; the D gene is possibly TRBD1 (6 bases). The CDR3 contains 12 residues. Germline CDR1 is SNHLY and CDR2 is FYNNEI. V lost 7 bases and J 7 bases, leaving 8 bases between the germline ends.

CDR3 in amino acids: CASSGQVSYNEQFF. The DNA of the CDR3 is TGTGCCAGTTCGGGACAGGTCTCCTACAATGAGCAGTTCTTC. The chain is built from TRBV19 and TRBJ2-1; TRBD1 matches 8 bases. The germline CDR1 and CDR2 sequences are LNHDA and SQIVND (reference sequence). The CDR3 consists of 14 residues. The V and J ends lost 8 bases and 0 bases, in that order; junction bases with no gene match: 3.

This chain joins TRBV4-1 and TRBJ1-6; 9 nucleotides agree with TRBD1. Trimming removed 2 bases from V and 7 bases from J; junction bases left unmatched: 12. The CDR3 covers 18 residues. The germline V gene encodes CDR1 MGHRA and CDR2 YSYEKL. CDR3 bases: TGCGCCAGCAGCCAACCCCCCTGGAGTACAGGGGGCAATTCACCCCTCCACTTT. It is translated as CASSQPPWSTGGNSPLHF.